This TCR delta chain was documented in a study of gammadelta T cells in human blood (dated by TCRdb to the early 2020s). What the research found in general, with its limitations: In the study, polyclonal expansion of innate gamma-delta T cells immediately after birth was reported to appear to be driven by microbial exposure.

The library relied on RT-PCR. TCRdb shows the sequencer as Illumina MiSeq. For TCRdb, the public reads were processed anew by CATT, and duplicate DNA sequences were folded into one row. This sample is represented by about 310 delta-chain clones; 6.5% to 9% of them were singletons. Around 34% of the sample rests with the top ten. The CDR3 spans 18 residues, from the cysteine through the phenylalanine. The retained sequence is limited to the CDR3, 54 bases, with the frame set at the first base. From the germline V gene, CDR1 is GEAIGNYY and CDR2 is EKD. Comment on this clone: Its target antigen remains unknown. A much larger clone differs from this one at a single base, so this may be a read error.

Material for sequencing was Vgamma9Vdelta2 gamma-delta T cells from infant blood. The clonotype was recovered from a human donor. The chain is encoded by TRDV2 joined to TRDJ1; the central 10 bases match TRDD3. The CDR3 corresponds to CAGDAVLGDPGYTDKLIF. At the DNA level, the sequence is TGTGCCGGTGACGCCGTACTGGGGGATCCGGGGTACACCGATAAACTCATCTTT.